The T cell receptor (beta chain) under discussion was sequenced for a study of cytomegalovirus exposure and HLA in healthy donors. About the research overall: The early release's HLA-typed donors yielded roughly 85 million unique TCRs. Study-wide results and limits: Links to common viral pathogens appeared, in a later analysis, for several of the most significant clusters. For presence/absence analyses, sequencing depth was assumed to be roughly uniform across donors. Relative to equally common others, HLA-associated TCR beta chains showed greater clonal expansion in a later analysis.

Germline V lookup: CDR1 KGHSH, CDR2 LQKENI. This CDR3 contains 14 residues. Trimming removed 4 bases from V and 2 bases from J; junction bases left unmatched: 3. On this clone itself: Its matching antigen is unknown.

This PCR relied on a set of 60 Vbeta primers and 13 Jbeta primers. TCRdb's table, derived via immunoSEQ multiplex PCR, lists solely in-frame clones and lacks some. The repertoire has fewer than 180,000 clones, about four fifths of them found once; the top ten carry 6% to 6.5%. Sequencing was performed on PBMCs. This chain links TRBV18 with TRBJ2-7; 9 nucleotides agree with TRBD2. The receptor's source is a man between 50 and 59 years old in good health and CMV-seropositive. CDR3 sequence reads: CASSLPSGTYEQYF. In nucleotides, the CDR3 is TGTGCCAGCTCACTTCCTAGCGGGACCTACGAGCAGTACTTC.